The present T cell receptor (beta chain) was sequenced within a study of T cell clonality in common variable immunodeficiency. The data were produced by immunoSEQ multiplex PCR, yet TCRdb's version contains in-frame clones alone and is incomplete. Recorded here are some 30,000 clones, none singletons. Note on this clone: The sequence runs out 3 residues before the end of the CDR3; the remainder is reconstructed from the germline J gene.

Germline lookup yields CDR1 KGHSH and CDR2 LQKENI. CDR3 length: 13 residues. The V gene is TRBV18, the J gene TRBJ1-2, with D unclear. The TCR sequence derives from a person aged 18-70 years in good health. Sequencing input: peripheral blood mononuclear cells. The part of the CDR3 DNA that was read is TGTGCCAGCTCACCACGGGCCTCAGAGGGC. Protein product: CASSPRASEG. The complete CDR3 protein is CASSPRASEGYTF.